These 8 T cell receptor beta chains were all obtained from the same sample, sequenced in a study of T cell repertoires in cytomegalovirus infection. TCRdb re-called the reads with MiXCR, one entry per CDR3 protein. The sample consists of roughly 310,000 distinct CDR3 sequences, under 20% of them appearing once. Specimen: PBMCs. The receptors derive from a human donor in good health (CMV status not recorded). Some clones in this sample may be carry-over from other donors' samples.

This clonotype was detected only a few times. Here the CDR3 reads CASSLTSAQETQYF. The CDR3 region has the DNA TGTGCCAGCAGCTTGACTAGCGCGCAAGAGACCCAGTACTTC. J is TRBJ2-5 and V is TRBV7-9; 8 positions agree with TRBD2. V shed 3 bases and J 2 bases; nucleotides not matched to a gene: 2. This CDR3 comprises 14 residues. The germline V gene encodes CDR1 SEHNR and CDR2 FQNEAQ (reference sequence).

Only a few counts were recorded for this clonotype. The chain carries TRBV15 and TRBJ2-7; TRBD1 agrees at 9 bases. With V trimmed by 3 bases and J by 3 bases, 3 bases remained unmatched. The length of the CDR3 is 14 residues. Germline V gene lookup returns CDR1 LNHNV and CDR2 YYDKDF (reference sequence). The CDR3 region is CATSRGQGVYEQYF. For the CDR3, the DNA is TGTGCCACCAGCAGGGGACAGGGAGTCTACGAGCAGTACTTC.

This clonotype was detected only once. The rearrangement uses TRBV18 and TRBJ1-2; 7 bases agree with TRBD1. The CDR3 covers 13 residues. V dropped 9 bases and J dropped 4; count of bases not matched to a gene: 8. Germline CDR1 KGHSH, CDR2 LQKENI. CDR3 protein: CASFGTDFYGYTF. CDR3 nucleotides: TGTGCCAGTTTCGGGACAGACTTCTATGGCTACACCTTC. Together with reference TRBV18 and TRBJ1-2, the CDR3 gives the full variable domain: NAGVMQNPRHLVRRRGQEARLRCSPMKGHSHVYWYRQLPEEGLKFMVYLQKENIIDESGMPKERFSAEFPKEGPSILRIQQVVRGDSAAYFCASFGTDFYGYTFGSGTRLTVV.

V and J are TRBV27 and TRBJ1-6; D uncertain. The CDR3 totals 11 residues. Germline V lookup: CDR1 MNHEY, CDR2 SMNVEV (reference sequence). Trimming cost V 8 bases and J 7 bases, with 6 bases left between them. In DNA form, the CDR3 reads TGTGCCAGCGGTCTCAATTCACCCCTCCACTTT. It specifies CASGLNSPLHF.

The gene calls are TRBV2 and TRBJ1-2, with 7 bases matching TRBD1. The V gene's germline CDR1 is SNHLY and CDR2 FYNNEI. This CDR3 is 13 amino acids long. J lost 4 bases, V lost 9 bases, and 8 bases had no gene match. CDR3 sequence reads: CASLQGPIYGYTF. In DNA, the CDR3 is TGTGCCAGTTTACAGGGGCCCATCTATGGCTACACCTTC.

V and J are TRBV28 and TRBJ1-5; 7 nucleotides agree with TRBD1. Looked up from germline, CDR1 is MDHEN and CDR2 is SYDVKM. J lost 2 bases, V lost 3 bases, and 7 bases had no gene match. The CDR3 is 16 amino acids. The CDR3: CASSFPSTGGNQPQHF. Here the CDR3 DNA reads TGTGCCAGCAGTTTTCCCTCAACAGGGGGCAATCAGCCCCAGCATTTT.

The V call is TRBV29-1, the J call TRBJ2-1, with TRBD1 identical over 9 bases. This CDR3 has 12 amino acids. Germline values: CDR1 SQVTM, CDR2 ANQGSEA. In nucleotides, the CDR3 is TGCACCGGACAGGGGTCCTACAATGAGCAGTTCTTC. This sequence encodes CTGQGSYNEQFF.

The rearrangement links TRBV12-3 or TRBV12-4 to TRBJ2-5, with D unresolved. V was trimmed by 5 bases and J by 2 bases, leaving 12 bases between them. The CDR3 runs 14 residues. The CDR3 loop is CASSVNMGQETQYF. The CDR3 DNA sequence: TGTGCCAGCAGTGTGAATATGGGTCAAGAGACCCAGTACTTC.